These 25 T cell receptor beta chains came from one sample sequenced in a study of blood T cell repertoires in COVID-19. The data were produced by immunoSEQ multiplex PCR, yet TCRdb's version contains in-frame clones alone and is incomplete. The sample yields 45,000 to 50,000 clones, roughly four fifths seen once. The specimen sequenced was peripheral blood. The receptors shown here come from a man in his forties with acute or convalescent COVID-19.

This clone has only a few counts. CDR3 amino acids: CASSLTGCPVGSPLHF. The CDR3 DNA reads TGTGCCAGCAGTCTAACAGGGTGCCCAGTGGGTTCACCCCTCCACTTT. The chain employs TRBV21-1 and TRBJ1-6; the table assigns TRBD1, which was not confirmed against the DNA. TRBV21-1 is classified as a pseudogene. This CDR3 is built from 16 residues.

The rearrangement joins TRBV5-1 to TRBJ1-1; TRBD1 might be the D (5 bases). Trimming took off 3 bases at V and 1 base at J, with 13 bases between the two ends. This CDR3 contains 15 residues. Germline CDR1 is SGHRS and CDR2 is YFSETQ. CDR3 protein: CASSYQTATNTEAFF. CDR3 nucleotide sequence: TGCGCCAGCAGCTACCAGACAGCCACGAACACTGAAGCTTTCTTT.

The J gene is TRBJ2-2, the V gene TRBV24-1; D uncertain. The germline V and J ends were trimmed by 9 bases and 4 bases, with 11 bases remaining between them. The CDR3 is 13 residues long. CDR1 is KGHDR, CDR2 SFDVKD, per germline. CDR3 loop: CATVHSSTGELFF. The CDR3 DNA is TGTGCCACCGTGCACAGTTCCACCGGGGAGCTGTTTTTT.

The rearrangement uses TRBV7-2 and TRBJ2-1; maybe TRBD1 (6 bases). The CDR3 is 15 residues long. The V gene lost 5 bases and the J gene lost 5 bases, with 16 bases spanning the gap. Germline CDR1 reads SGHTA; CDR2 reads FQGNSA. CDR3 amino acids: CASSLDSTYNNEQFF. CDR3 bases: TGTGCCAGCAGCCTGGACAGTACCTATAACAATGAGCAGTTCTTC.

The genes are TRBV5-1 and TRBJ1-2; the match to TRBD1 covers 11 bases. This CDR3 is built from 15 residues. V was pared by 2 bases and J by 3 bases, with 3 bases of the junction left unmatched. Germline values: CDR1 SGHRS, CDR2 YFSETQ. In nucleotides, the CDR3 is TGCGCCAGCAGCTTCGGACAGGGGGCCGACTATGGCTACACCTTC. As protein: CASSFGQGADYGYTF. Together with reference TRBV5-1 and TRBJ1-2, the CDR3 gives the full variable domain: KAGVTQTPRYLIKTRGQQVTLSCSPISGHRSVSWYQQTPGQGLQFLFEYFSETQRNKGNFPGRFSGRQFSNSRSEMNVSTLELGDSALYLCASSFGQGADYGYTFGSGTRLTVV.

This clone was seen a single time. This sequence joins TRBV24-1 and TRBJ1-6; weak D call: TRBD1 (5 bases). Looked up from germline, CDR1 is KGHDR and CDR2 is SFDVKD. V was shortened by 4 bases and J by 5 bases, with 11 bases between the two germline ends. CDR3 length: 15 amino acids. The CDR3 loop reads CATSEGGTNNSPLHF. CDR3 DNA: TGTGCCACCAGTGAGGGGGGTACTAATAATTCACCCCTCCACTTT.

The chain recombines TRBV29-1 with TRBJ1-2; 8 bases align to TRBD1. Germline CDR1 and CDR2: SQVTM and ANQGSEA. The CDR3 has 13 amino acids. V gave up 6 bases and J gave up 7 bases; unmatched junction bases: 10. CDR3 protein: CSVGRGRGGGYTF. In nucleotides, the CDR3 is TGCAGCGTAGGCAGGGGGCGCGGGGGTGGCTACACCTTC. Combining the CDR3 with reference TRBV29-1 and TRBJ1-2 gives the whole variable domain SAVISQKPSRDICQRGTSLTIQCQVDSQVTMMFWYRQQPGQSLTLIATANQGSEATYESGFVIDKFPISRPNLTFSTLTVSNMSPEDSSIYLCSVGRGRGGGYTFGSGTRLTVV.

This clone was recorded once. This chain connects TRBV12-5 to TRBJ1-2, with D perhaps TRBD1 (6 bases). Trimming left V 1 base short and J 8 bases short, with 17 bases between. Germline CDR1 reads LGHNT; CDR2 reads FRNRAP. The CDR3 has 15 residues. DNA for the CDR3: TGTGCTAGTGGTTTGGGCATGAACTGGGGGCACGGCTACACCTTC. This gives the protein CASGLGMNWGHGYTF.

This chain uses TRBV19 with TRBJ1-1, with no clear D. The germline V and J ends were trimmed by 5 bases and 1 base, with 11 bases remaining between them. In germline, CDR1 is LNHDA, CDR2 SQIVND (reference sequence). CDR3 size: 14 residues. Written as DNA, the CDR3 is TGTGCCAGTAGTCCTCGCGAGAGGAACACTGAAGCTTTCTTT. As protein: CASSPRERNTEAFF.

This chain joins TRBV29-1 and TRBJ2-7; D may be TRBD1 (5 bases). V was trimmed by 6 bases and J by 2 bases, leaving 11 bases between them. The germline CDR1 and CDR2 sequences are SQVTM and ANQGSEA. CDR3 length: 12 residues. CDR3 nucleotide sequence: TGCAGCGTCCGTCGACAGCCCTACGAGCAGTACTTC. This gives the protein CSVRRQPYEQYF.

The chain uses TRBV6-1 and TRBJ2-5; no reliable D call. Between the trimmed V and J ends, which lost 1 base and 5 bases, there was a span of 14 bases. Germline assignment: CDR1 MNHNS and CDR2 SASEGT. The CDR3 has 15 amino acids. The DNA for the CDR3 is TGTGCCAGCAGTGAAGTTCCCGAGGCGCTGGAGACCCAGTACTTC. This codes for CASSEVPEALETQYF.

This rearrangement joins TRBV19 to TRBJ1-5; a weak D match, TRBD1 (6 bases). Trimming stripped 3 bases from V and 7 bases from J, with 10 bases between. Germline V gene sequence: CDR1 LNHDA, CDR2 SQIVND (reference sequence). The length of the CDR3 is 13 residues. CDR3 region: CASSINRAQPQHF. DNA of the CDR3: TGTGCCAGTAGTATTAACAGGGCACAGCCCCAGCATTTT.

V is TRBV2 and J is TRBJ2-3; 9 bases align to TRBD2. V dropped 0 bases and J dropped 7; count of bases not matched to a gene: 2. Germline lookup yields CDR1 SNHLY and CDR2 FYNNEI. This CDR3 has 14 residues. In DNA, the CDR3 is TGTGCCAGCAGTGAAGCGCGGGGGGGAAATACGCAGTATTTT. Translated, it gives CASSEARGGNTQYF.

The chain uses TRBV7-9 and TRBJ1-3, with D possibly TRBD1 on 6 matching bases. V was pared by 3 bases and J by 1 base, with 7 bases between. The length of the CDR3 is 14 residues. Germline V gene data show CDR1 as SEHNR and CDR2 as FQNEAQ (reference sequence). CDR3 nucleotides: TGTGCCAGCAGCTTCCAGGGGTCTGGAAACACCATATATTTT. It yields the protein CASSFQGSGNTIYF.

This chain links TRBV30 with TRBJ1-2, with TRBD1 as a possible D gene (6 bases). This CDR3 has 12 amino acids. The V gene's germline CDR1 is GTSNPN and CDR2 SVGIG (reference sequence). The germline V and J ends were trimmed by 3 bases and 8 bases, with 13 bases remaining between them. In DNA, the CDR3 is TGTGCCTGGAGCACAGGGTCTCGCGGCTACACCTTC. Protein: CAWSTGSRGYTF.

This chain uses TRBV27 with TRBJ2-2; D is perhaps TRBD1 (6 bases). Per the germline V gene, CDR1 is MNHEY and CDR2 is SMNVEV (reference sequence). The V end lost 5 bases, the J end lost 1 base, and 17 bases lay between the germline ends. The CDR3 sequence is 17 residues long. The CDR3 bases are TGTGCCAGCAGTCTTTTTGGGGGCGAGGGGAACACCGGGGAGCTGTTTTTT. Residues: CASSLFGGEGNTGELFF.

This clone has only a few counts. The chain carries TRBV30 and TRBJ1-3; D unclear. V lost 4 bases and J 0 bases, leaving 10 bases between the germline ends. Germline CDR1 reads GTSNPN; CDR2 reads SVGIG (reference sequence). The CDR3 extends over 14 amino acids. Here the CDR3 DNA reads TGTGCCTGGACTCCGTCCGTCTCTGGAAACACCATATATTTT. This codes for CAWTPSVSGNTIYF.

The V call is TRBV6-6, the J call TRBJ1-2, with D unclear. The CDR3 covers 13 residues. The V and J ends lost 2 bases and 2 bases respectively, with 6 bases between them. CDR1 and CDR2 from the germline V gene are MNHNY and SVGAGI (reference sequence). This chain's CDR3 is CASSYELNYGYTF. CDR3 sequence (DNA): TGTGCCAGCAGTTACGAGTTAAACTATGGCTACACCTTC.

With regard to this clone: One end of the junction does not line up with germline, which may come from a read error. The rearrangement uses TRBV10-1 and TRBJ1-1, with TRBD1 matching over 10 bases. Germline CDR1 reads WNHNN; CDR2 reads SYGVQD (reference sequence). The CDR3 contains 14 residues. CDR3 sequence reads: CASSDRPAGQGIIF. CDR3 coding DNA: TGCGCCAGCAGTGACCGACCCGCGGGACAGGGGATCATCTTT.

This clone was detected only once. The chain recombines TRBV10-3 with TRBJ1-5, with 10 bases aligning to TRBD1. This CDR3 region has 15 residues. Looked up from germline, CDR1 is ENHRY and CDR2 is SYGVKD. Germline trimming cut 8 bases from V and 5 bases from J; bases unmatched to any gene: 9. The CDR3: CAIGSRGQGHQPQHF. The CDR3 DNA reads TGTGCCATCGGTAGCCGGGGACAGGGGCATCAGCCCCAGCATTTT.

The rearrangement uses TRBV14 and TRBJ1-1, with 7 positions matching TRBD1. V lost 1 base, J lost 10 bases, and 12 bases stayed unmatched. This CDR3 comprises 15 residues. Germline loops: CDR1 SGHDN, CDR2 FVKESK. This chain's CDR3 is CASSQVGKDRERAFF. Written as DNA, the CDR3 is TGTGCCAGCAGCCAAGTAGGGAAAGACAGGGAGCGAGCTTTCTTT.

The V call is TRBV3-1 (or the pseudogene TRBV3-2), the J call TRBJ2-7; 11 nucleotides match TRBD1. Germline V CDR1 and CDR2: LGHDT, YNNKEL (reference sequence). V was clipped by 4 bases and J by 5 bases; unmatched bases: 10. The length of the CDR3 is 16 residues. The CDR3 sequence is CASSPQGQGGKNEQYF. In nucleotides, the CDR3 is TGTGCCAGCAGCCCACAGGGACAGGGGGGGAAAAACGAGCAGTACTTC.

This rearrangement joins TRBV2 to TRBJ2-1, with D maybe TRBD2 (5 bases). The V gene lost 2 bases and the J gene lost 10 bases, with 9 bases spanning the gap. CDR1 is SNHLY and CDR2 is FYNNEI in the germline V gene. CDR3 length: 12 residues. As DNA, the CDR3 is TGTGCCAGCAGTGAAAAAGGGAGAGAGCAGTTCTTC. Translation: CASSEKGREQFF.

Comments on this clone: The junction does not match germline at one end; this may be a read error. This chain uses TRBV5-1 with TRBJ2-1; 11 positions agree with TRBD1. Germline assignment: CDR1 SGHRS and CDR2 YFSETQ. CDR3 length: 13 residues. The CDR3 coding sequence is TGCGCCAGCAGTGCCGGGACAGGGGGGAAGCGGGTCTTC. Amino acid sequence: CASSAGTGGKRVF.

The rearrangement uses TRBV6-6 and TRBJ2-1; 7 bases line up with TRBD1. CDR1 and CDR2 (germline): MNHNY, SVGAGI (reference sequence). Losses at the gene ends were 5 bases for V and 5 bases for J; bases not matched to a gene: 6. CDR3 length equals 14 residues. CDR3 amino acids: CASSIRDSNNEQFF. In DNA form, the CDR3 reads TGTGCCAGCAGTATCCGGGACAGCAACAATGAGCAGTTCTTC.